The rows below give T cell receptor beta chains drawn from one sample of a study of control samples from healthy donors and cancer patients. Assay: immunoSEQ multiplex PCR; the TCRdb copy retains only in-frame clones and omits some. Altogether some 120,000 clones are present, 88% being singletons, with the ten largest covering roughly 3.2%. The sample consisted of blood. These receptors came from a man between 45 and 60 years old in good health. The CDR3 runs from the conserved cysteine through the conserved F or W. A D gene is named only where the DNA matches it firmly. Size tells how often a clone was seen (once, few, many) or the class of an expanded clone, and some rows leave it out.

NA,TRBJ1-5,NA,TRBV30,CAWSEGNQPQHF,TGTGCCTGGAGTGAGGGCAATCAGCCCCAGCATTTT
NA,TRBJ1-5,NA,TRBV28,CASSRPTGGNQPQHF,TGTGCCAGCAGTCGCCCGACCGGGGGCAATCAGCCCCAGCATTTT
NA,TRBJ1-4,TRBD1,TRBV7-8,CASSLELTGGHEKLFF,TGTGCCAGCAGCTTAGAGCTCACAGGGGGGCATGAAAAACTGTTTTTT
NA,TRBJ2-7,NA,TRBV28,CASLGQGRYEQYF,TGTGCCAGTCTGGGGCAGGGAAGGTACGAGCAGTACTTC
NA,TRBJ2-3,NA,TRBV4-1,CASSQGTTTDTQYF,TGCGCCAGCAGCCAAGGGACTACAACAGATACGCAGTATTTT
once,TRBJ1-1,NA,TRBV7-8,CASSLARSAEAFF,TGTGCCAGCAGCTTAGCAAGGTCAGCCGAAGCTTTCTTT
NA,TRBJ2-6,NA,TRBV7-2,CASSLWATATGANVLTF,TGTGCCAGCAGCTTATGGGCGACAGCTACTGGGGCCAACGTCCTGACTTTC
NA,TRBJ1-2,NA,TRBV15,CATRRGALSGYTF,TGTGCCACAAGAAGGGGGGCCCTGAGTGGCTACACCTTC
NA,TRBJ1-1,NA,TRBV14,CASSQELIVPTEAFF,TGTGCCAGCAGCCAAGAGCTTATCGTGCCCACTGAAGCTTTCTTT
NA,TRBJ2-1,TRBD1,TRBV10-3,CAISVRDRGDEQFF,TGTGCCATCAGTGTCCGGGACAGGGGCGATGAGCAGTTCTTC
NA,TRBJ2-5,TRBD2,TRBV5-4,CASSPGGMGETQYF,TGTGCCAGCAGCCCGGGGGGGATGGGAGAGACCCAGTACTTC
NA,TRBJ1-5,NA,TRBV19,CASSTDMMVAAPQHF,TGTGCCAGTAGTACAGATATGATGGTGGCGGCGCCCCAGCATTTT
NA,TRBJ1-5,TRBD1,TRBV28,CASSPLRQGFGNQPQHF,TGTGCCAGCAGTCCTCTGAGACAGGGCTTCGGCAATCAGCCCCAGCATTTT
NA,TRBJ2-1,TRBD2,TRBV28,CASSPPRRGYYNEQFF,TGTGCCAGCTCGCCCCCTCGGCGGGGGTACTACAATGAGCAGTTCTTC
few,TRBJ2-1,NA,TRBV5-5,CASSLAGSSYNEQFF,TGTGCCAGCAGCTTGGCCGGATCTTCCTACAATGAGCAGTTCTTC
NA,TRBJ2-7,NA,TRBV25-1,CATGVYEQYF,TGTGCCACCGGGGTCTACGAGCAGTACTTC
NA,TRBJ2-1,TRBD2,TRBV7-9,CASSLAAGLAGGREQFF,TGTGCCAGCAGCCTCGCCGCGGGACTAGCGGGGGGGCGTGAGCAGTTCTTC
NA,TRBJ1-1,TRBD1,TRBV7-9,CASSDPGQGNTEAFF,TGTGCCAGCAGCGACCCGGGACAGGGGAACACTGAAGCTTTCTTT
once,TRBJ1-4,NA,TRBV11-3,CASSLGRGKLFF,TGTGCCAGCAGCCTAGGACGGGGAAAACTGTTTTTT
NA,TRBJ2-2,TRBD2,TRBV28,CASSSIGGGPAGELFF,TGTGCCAGCAGTAGTATCGGCGGGGGTCCGGCCGGGGAGCTGTTTTTT
NA,TRBJ2-5,TRBD2,TRBV5-1,CASSLATGTSGETQYF,TGCGCCAGCAGCTTGGCGACCGGGACTAGCGGGGAGACCCAGTACTTC
NA,TRBJ2-5,NA,TRBV10-2,CASSDPGLGGETQYF,TGCGCCAGCAGTGATCCCGGACTAGGGGGAGAGACCCAGTACTTC
NA,TRBJ2-2,NA,TRBV15,CATSTGEGELFF,TGTGCCACCAGCACGGGAGAAGGGGAGCTGTTTTTT
medium-sized,TRBJ1-1,NA,TRBV5-6,CASSLLEAPEAFF,TGTGCCAGCAGCTTGTTAGAGGCGCCTGAAGCTTTCTTT
NA,TRBJ1-5,TRBD1,TRBV19,CASSIDRQGAMRQPQHF,TGTGCCAGTAGTATAGACCGACAGGGGGCAATGAGGCAGCCCCAGCATTTT
NA,TRBJ2-7,NA,TRBV27,CASRQSYQEGEQYF,TGTGCCAGCAGACAGAGCTATCAGGAGGGCGAGCAGTACTTC
few,TRBJ2-5,NA,TRBV10-2,CASSESGLEETQYF,TGCGCCAGCAGTGAATCAGGGTTGGAGGAGACCCAGTACTTC
NA,TRBJ2-2,TRBD1,TRBV4-2,CASSQGRGINTGELFF,TGTGCCAGCAGCCAAGGCAGGGGGATTAACACCGGGGAGCTGTTTTTT
NA,TRBJ1-2,NA,TRBV5-4,CASSFGGDGYTF,TGTGCCAGCAGCTTCGGGGGGGACGGCTACACCTTC
once,TRBJ1-2,NA,TRBV19,CASRSTVLSGYTF,TGTGCCAGTAGATCAACTGTCCTCTCGGGCTACACCTTC
NA,TRBJ2-7,NA,TRBV27,CASSFAQSLYEQYF,TGTGCCAGCAGTTTCGCCCAGTCCCTCTACGAGCAGTACTTC
NA,TRBJ2-1,TRBD2,TRBV30,CAWSGQITSGGARDEQFF,TGTGCCTGGAGTGGTCAAATCACTAGCGGGGGGGCCCGTGATGAGCAGTTCTTC
NA,TRBJ2-3,TRBD1,TRBV6-6,CASSYVNRGGTDTQYF,TGTGCCAGCAGTTACGTCAACAGGGGTGGGACAGATACGCAGTATTTT
NA,TRBJ1-2,TRBD1,TRBV4-1,CASSRQGQGNYGYTF,TGCGCCAGCAGCCGACAGGGACAGGGTAACTATGGCTACACCTTC
NA,TRBJ2-7,NA,TRBV3-1/TRBV3-2,CASSQDRGFYEQYF,TGTGCCAGCAGCCAAGATCGCGGTTTCTACGAGCAGTACTTC
once,TRBJ2-6,NA,TRBV18,CASSLGGSGANVLTF,TGTGCCAGCTCACTGGGGGGCTCTGGGGCCAACGTCCTGACTTTC
NA,TRBJ2-1,NA,TRBV2,CASSAGISGYNEQFF,TGTGCCAGCAGTGCCGGGATCAGCGGGTACAATGAGCAGTTCTTC
NA,TRBJ2-1,TRBD1,TRBV19,CASSFRDRGYEQFF,TGTGCCAGTAGTTTCCGGGACAGGGGCTATGAGCAGTTCTTC
NA,TRBJ1-1,NA,TRBV11-2,CASSLDQGPEAFF,TGTGCCAGCAGCTTAGATCAGGGCCCTGAAGCTTTCTTT
NA,TRBJ1-5,NA,TRBV9,CASSGGGGDQPQHF,TGTGCCAGCAGCGGCGGGGGGGGTGATCAGCCCCAGCATTTT
NA,TRBJ2-3,TRBD1,TRBV6-5,CASSYRGRADTQYF,TGTGCCAGCAGCTACAGGGGACGAGCAGATACGCAGTATTTT
NA,TRBJ1-6,NA,TRBV7-9,CASEQELNSPLHF,TGTGCCTCTGAACAGGAATTAAATTCACCCCTCCACTTT
once,TRBJ1-1,NA,TRBV6-2/TRBV6-3,CASSYSLRLMNTEAFF,TGTGCCAGCAGTTACTCCTTGAGGTTGATGAACACTGAAGCTTTCTTT
NA,TRBJ2-6,NA,TRBV28,CASSPISGDSGANVLTF,TGTGCCAGCAGTCCGATTTCCGGGGACTCTGGGGCCAACGTCCTGACTTTC
NA,TRBJ2-7,TRBD2,TRBV10-3,CAIRGTSGVDEQYF,TGTGCCATCAGGGGTACTAGCGGCGTGGACGAGCAGTACTTC
NA,TRBJ2-6,NA,TRBV5-1,CASSLAGAGANVLTF,TGCGCCAGCAGCTTGGCCGGGGCGGGGGCCAACGTCCTGACTTTC
NA,TRBJ1-1,NA,TRBV6-5,CASSHPTGMNTEAFF,TGTGCCAGCAGTCACCCGACGGGGATGAACACTGAAGCTTTCTTT
NA,TRBJ2-7,NA,TRBV16,CASSQFLGGYEQYF,TGTGCCAGCAGCCAATTCCTGGGAGGCTACGAGCAGTACTTC
few,TRBJ1-6,NA,TRBV11-2,CASSLADRSSYNSPLHF,TGTGCCAGCAGCTTAGCCGACAGGAGCTCCTATAATTCACCCCTCCACTTT
NA,TRBJ1-1,NA,TRBV5-5,CASSLHPGETEAFF,TGTGCCAGCAGCCTACACCCAGGGGAAACTGAAGCTTTCTTT
NA,TRBJ1-1,NA,TRBV10-2,CASGYLTHATGNTEAFF,TGCGCGAGCGGGTACCTCACCCACGCGACAGGAAACACTGAAGCTTTCTTT
NA,TRBJ1-2,NA,TRBV28,CASTSGRTYGYTF,TGTGCCAGCACATCGGGTCGGACATATGGCTACACCTTC
few,TRBJ2-7,TRBD2,TRBV27,CASSLQTGGGGAGEQYF,TGTGCCAGCAGTTTGCAAACTGGAGGCGGGGGGGCCGGAGAGCAGTACTTC
NA,TRBJ1-1,NA,TRBV18,CASSPQPGNTEAFF,TGTGCCAGCTCACCACAGCCAGGCAACACTGAAGCTTTCTTT
NA,TRBJ1-1,NA,TRBV2,CASSGSYTEAFF,TGTGCCAGCAGTGGAAGCTACACTGAAGCTTTCTTT
NA,TRBJ2-7,TRBD1,TRBV7-8,CASSLRRPGGSYEQYF,TGTGCCAGCAGCTTAAGACGGCCAGGGGGCTCCTACGAGCAGTACTTC
NA,TRBJ1-1,TRBD1,TRBV3-1/TRBV3-2,CASSQTGGRAFF,TGTGCCAGCAGCCAAACAGGGGGACGAGCTTTCTTT
NA,TRBJ1-3,TRBD1,TRBV18,CASSPRDSPGNTIYF,TGTGCCAGCTCACCCCGGGACAGCCCAGGAAACACCATATATTTT